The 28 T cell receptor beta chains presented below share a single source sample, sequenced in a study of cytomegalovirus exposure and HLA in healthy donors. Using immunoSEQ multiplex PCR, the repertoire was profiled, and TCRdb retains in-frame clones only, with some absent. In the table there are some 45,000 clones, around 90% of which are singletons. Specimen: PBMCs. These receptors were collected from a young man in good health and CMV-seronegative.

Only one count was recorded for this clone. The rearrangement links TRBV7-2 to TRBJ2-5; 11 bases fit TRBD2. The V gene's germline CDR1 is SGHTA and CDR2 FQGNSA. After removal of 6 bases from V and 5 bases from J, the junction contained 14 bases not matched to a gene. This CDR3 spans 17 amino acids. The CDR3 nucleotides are TGTGCCAGCAGTTCCCAGGGCCTAGCGGGGGGCGGGGAGACCCAGTACTTC. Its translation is CASSSQGLAGGGETQYF.

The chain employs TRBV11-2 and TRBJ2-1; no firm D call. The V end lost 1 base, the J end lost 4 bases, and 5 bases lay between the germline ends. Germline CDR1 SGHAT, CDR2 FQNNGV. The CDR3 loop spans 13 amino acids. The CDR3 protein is CASSLGEYNEQFF. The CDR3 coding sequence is TGTGCCAGCAGCTTAGGAGAATACAATGAGCAGTTCTTC.

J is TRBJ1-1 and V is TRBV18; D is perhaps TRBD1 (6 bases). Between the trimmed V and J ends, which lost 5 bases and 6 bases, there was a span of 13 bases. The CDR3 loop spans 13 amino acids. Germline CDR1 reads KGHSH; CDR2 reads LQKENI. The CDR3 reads CASSYKQGAEAFF. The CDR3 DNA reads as TGTGCCAGCTCATACAAACAGGGAGCTGAAGCTTTCTTT.

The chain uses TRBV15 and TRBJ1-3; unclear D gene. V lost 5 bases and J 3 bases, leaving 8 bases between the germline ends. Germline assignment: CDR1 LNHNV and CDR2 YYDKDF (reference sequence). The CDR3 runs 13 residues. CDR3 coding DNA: TGTGCCACCAGCCTAGGAGGTGGAAACACCATATATTTT. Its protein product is CATSLGGGNTIYF.

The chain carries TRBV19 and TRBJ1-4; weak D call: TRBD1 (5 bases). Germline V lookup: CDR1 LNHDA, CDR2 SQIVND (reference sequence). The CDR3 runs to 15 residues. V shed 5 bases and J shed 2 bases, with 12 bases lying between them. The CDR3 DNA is TGTGCCAGTAGTCTCAAGGGGTTGACTAATGAAAAACTGTTTTTT. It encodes CASSLKGLTNEKLFF.

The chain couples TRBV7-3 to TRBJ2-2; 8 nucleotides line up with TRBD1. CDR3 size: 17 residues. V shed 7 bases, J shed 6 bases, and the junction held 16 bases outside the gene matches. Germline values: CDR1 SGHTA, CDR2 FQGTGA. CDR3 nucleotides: TGTGCCAGCACCCTTACAGGGGCACAGGGGGTGGCCGGGGAGCTGTTTTTT. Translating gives CASTLTGAQGVAGELFF.

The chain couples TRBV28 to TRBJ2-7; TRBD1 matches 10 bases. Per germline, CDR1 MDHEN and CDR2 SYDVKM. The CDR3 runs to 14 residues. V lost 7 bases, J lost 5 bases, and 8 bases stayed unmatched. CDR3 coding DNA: TGTGCCAGCAACCCCGGGACAGGGGTCGACGAGCAGTACTTC. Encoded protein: CASNPGTGVDEQYF.

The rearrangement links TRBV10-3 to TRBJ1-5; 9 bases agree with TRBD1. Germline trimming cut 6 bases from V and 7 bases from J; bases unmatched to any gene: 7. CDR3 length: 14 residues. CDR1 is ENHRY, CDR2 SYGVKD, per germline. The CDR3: CAISPQGAGQPQHF. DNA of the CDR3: TGTGCCATCAGCCCACAGGGGGCAGGGCAGCCCCAGCATTTT.

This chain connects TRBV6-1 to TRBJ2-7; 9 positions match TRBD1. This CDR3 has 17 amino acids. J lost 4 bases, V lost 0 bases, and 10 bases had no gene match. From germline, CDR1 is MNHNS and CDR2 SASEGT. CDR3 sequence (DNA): TGTGCCAGCAGTGAAGCGGGTGCAAGACAGGGGGGGTACGAGCAGTACTTC. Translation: CASSEAGARQGGYEQYF.

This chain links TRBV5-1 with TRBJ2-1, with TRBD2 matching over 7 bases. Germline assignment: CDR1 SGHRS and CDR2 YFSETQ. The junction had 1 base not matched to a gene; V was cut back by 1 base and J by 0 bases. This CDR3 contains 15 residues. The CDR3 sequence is CASSLWEGSYNEQFF. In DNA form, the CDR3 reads TGCGCCAGCAGCTTGTGGGAGGGCTCCTACAATGAGCAGTTCTTC. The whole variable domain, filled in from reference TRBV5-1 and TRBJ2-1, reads KAGVTQTPRYLIKTRGQQVTLSCSPISGHRSVSWYQQTPGQGLQFLFEYFSETQRNKGNFPGRFSGRQFSNSRSEMNVSTLELGDSALYLCASSLWEGSYNEQFFGPGTRLTVL.

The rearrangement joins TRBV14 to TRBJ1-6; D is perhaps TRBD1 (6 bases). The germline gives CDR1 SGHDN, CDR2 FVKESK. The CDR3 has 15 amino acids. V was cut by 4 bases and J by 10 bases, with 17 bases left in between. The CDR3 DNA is TGTGCCAGCAGCCTTAGGGGGAAAGTGCTCTCACCCCTCCACTTT. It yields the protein CASSLRGKVLSPLHF.

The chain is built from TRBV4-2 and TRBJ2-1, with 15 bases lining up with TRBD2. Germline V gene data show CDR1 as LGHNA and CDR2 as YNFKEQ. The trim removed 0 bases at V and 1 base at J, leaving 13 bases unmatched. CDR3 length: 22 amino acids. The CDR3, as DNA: TGTGCCAGCAGCCAAGATAATGGGTGGCGGGGACTAGCGGGAGGATCCTACAATGAGCAGTTCTTC. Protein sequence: CASSQDNGWRGLAGGSYNEQFF.

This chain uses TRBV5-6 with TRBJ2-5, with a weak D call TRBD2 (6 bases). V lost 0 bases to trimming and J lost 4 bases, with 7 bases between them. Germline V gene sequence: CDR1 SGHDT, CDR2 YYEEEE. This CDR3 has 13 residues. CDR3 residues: CASSLVGGETQYF. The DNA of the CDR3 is TGTGCCAGCAGCTTGGTGGGGGGAGAGACCCAGTACTTC.

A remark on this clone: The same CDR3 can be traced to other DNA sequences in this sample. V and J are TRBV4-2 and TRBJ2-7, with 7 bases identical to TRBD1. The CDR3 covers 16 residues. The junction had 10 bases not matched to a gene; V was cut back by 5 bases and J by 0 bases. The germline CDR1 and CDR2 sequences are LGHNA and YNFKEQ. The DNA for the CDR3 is TGTGCCAGCAGCGCAGGACCCCGGGACAGCTCCTACGAGCAGTACTTC. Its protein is CASSAGPRDSSYEQYF.

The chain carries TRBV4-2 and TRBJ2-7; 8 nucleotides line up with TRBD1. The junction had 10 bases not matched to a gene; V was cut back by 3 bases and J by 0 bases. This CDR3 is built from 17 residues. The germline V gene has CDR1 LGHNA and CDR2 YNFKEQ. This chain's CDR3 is CASSQEGTGDDSYEQYF. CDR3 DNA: TGTGCCAGCAGCCAGGAAGGGACAGGTGACGACTCCTACGAGCAGTACTTC.

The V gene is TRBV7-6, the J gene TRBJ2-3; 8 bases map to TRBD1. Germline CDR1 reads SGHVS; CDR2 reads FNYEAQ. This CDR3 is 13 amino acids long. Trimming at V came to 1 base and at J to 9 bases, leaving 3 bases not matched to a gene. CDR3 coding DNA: TGTGCCAGCAGCTTAGGGACAGGGATAACGCAGTATTTT. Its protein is CASSLGTGITQYF.

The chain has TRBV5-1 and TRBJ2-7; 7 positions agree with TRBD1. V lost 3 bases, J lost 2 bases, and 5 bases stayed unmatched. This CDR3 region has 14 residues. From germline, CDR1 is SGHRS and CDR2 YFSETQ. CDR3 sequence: CASSSRDSPYEQYF. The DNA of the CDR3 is TGCGCCAGCAGCTCCCGGGACAGCCCCTACGAGCAGTACTTC.

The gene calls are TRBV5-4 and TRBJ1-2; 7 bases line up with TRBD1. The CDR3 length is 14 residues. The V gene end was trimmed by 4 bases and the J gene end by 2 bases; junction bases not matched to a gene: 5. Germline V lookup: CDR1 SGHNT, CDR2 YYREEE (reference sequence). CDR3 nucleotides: TGTGCCAGCAGCCGAGGACAGGACAACTATGGCTACACCTTC. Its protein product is CASSRGQDNYGYTF.

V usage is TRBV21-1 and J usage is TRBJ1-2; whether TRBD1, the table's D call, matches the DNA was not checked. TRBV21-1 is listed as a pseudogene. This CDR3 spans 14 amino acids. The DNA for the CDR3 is TGTGCCAGCAGCAAAGGGACAACTAACTATGGCTACACCTTC. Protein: CASSKGTTNYGYTF.

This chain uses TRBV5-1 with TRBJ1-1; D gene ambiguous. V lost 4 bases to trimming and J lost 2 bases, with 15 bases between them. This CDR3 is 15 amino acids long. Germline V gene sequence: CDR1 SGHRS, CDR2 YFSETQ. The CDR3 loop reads CASSTPTGSNTEAFF. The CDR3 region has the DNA TGCGCCAGCAGCACCCCCACCGGGTCAAACACTGAAGCTTTCTTT.

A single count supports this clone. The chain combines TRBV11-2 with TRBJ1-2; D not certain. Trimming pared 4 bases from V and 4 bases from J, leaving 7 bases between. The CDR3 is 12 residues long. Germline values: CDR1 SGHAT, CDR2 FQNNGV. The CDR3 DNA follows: TGTGCCAGCAGCTCGGGAACCTATGGCTACACCTTC. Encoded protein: CASSSGTYGYTF.

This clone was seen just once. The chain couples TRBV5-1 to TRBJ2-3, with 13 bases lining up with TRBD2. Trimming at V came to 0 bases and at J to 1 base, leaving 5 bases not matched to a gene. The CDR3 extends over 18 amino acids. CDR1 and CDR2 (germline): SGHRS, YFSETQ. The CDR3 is CASSLGLAGGLGTDTQYF. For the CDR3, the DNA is TGCGCCAGCAGCTTGGGACTAGCGGGAGGATTGGGCACAGATACGCAGTATTTT.

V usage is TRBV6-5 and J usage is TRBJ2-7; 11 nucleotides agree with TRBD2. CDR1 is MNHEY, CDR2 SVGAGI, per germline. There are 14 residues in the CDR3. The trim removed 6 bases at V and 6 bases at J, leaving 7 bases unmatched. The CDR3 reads CASSPRGLAAEQYF. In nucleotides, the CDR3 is TGTGCCAGCAGCCCCAGGGGACTAGCGGCCGAGCAGTACTTC.

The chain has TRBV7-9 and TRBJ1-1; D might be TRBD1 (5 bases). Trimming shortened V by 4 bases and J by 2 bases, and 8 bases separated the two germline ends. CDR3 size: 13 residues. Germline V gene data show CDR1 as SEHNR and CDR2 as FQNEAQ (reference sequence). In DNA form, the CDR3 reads TGTGCCAGCAGCTCCGACAGTAACACTGAAGCTTTCTTT. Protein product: CASSSDSNTEAFF.

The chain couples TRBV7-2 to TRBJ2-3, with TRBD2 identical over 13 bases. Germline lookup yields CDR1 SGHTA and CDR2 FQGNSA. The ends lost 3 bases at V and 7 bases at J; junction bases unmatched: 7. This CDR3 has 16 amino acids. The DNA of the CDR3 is TGTGCCAGCAGCTTGGGACTAGCGGGGCCCGGGAATACGCAGTATTTT. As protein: CASSLGLAGPGNTQYF.

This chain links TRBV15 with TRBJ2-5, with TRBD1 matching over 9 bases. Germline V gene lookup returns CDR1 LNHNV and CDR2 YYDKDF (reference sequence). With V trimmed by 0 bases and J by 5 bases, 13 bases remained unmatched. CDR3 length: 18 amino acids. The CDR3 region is CATSRDSRQGVTGETQYF. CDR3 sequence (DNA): TGTGCCACCAGCAGAGATAGTCGACAGGGGGTTACCGGCGAGACCCAGTACTTC.

In nucleotides, the CDR3 is TGTGCCAGCTCACGTAAACAGGGGTTTGATCAGCCCCAGCATTTT. The encoded protein is CASSRKQGFDQPQHF. J is TRBJ1-5 and V is TRBV18; 7 bases match TRBD1. Germline V lookup: CDR1 KGHSH, CDR2 LQKENI. The CDR3 covers 15 residues. After removal of 4 bases from V and 5 bases from J, the junction contained 8 bases not matched to a gene.

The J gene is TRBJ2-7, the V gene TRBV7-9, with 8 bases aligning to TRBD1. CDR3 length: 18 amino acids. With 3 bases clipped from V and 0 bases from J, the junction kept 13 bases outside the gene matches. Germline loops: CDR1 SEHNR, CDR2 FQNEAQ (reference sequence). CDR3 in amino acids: CASSFWQGASRTSYEQYF. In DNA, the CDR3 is TGTGCCAGCAGCTTTTGGCAGGGGGCGTCAAGGACCTCCTACGAGCAGTACTTC.